Below are 20 T cell receptor beta chains sequenced from a single sample in a study of blood T cell repertoires in COVID-19. The protocol was immunoSEQ multiplex PCR, while the TCRdb copy is restricted to in-frame clones and leaves out a portion. This sample has 250,000 to 300,000 clones, with 86% found just once. The sample taken for sequencing was peripheral blood. These receptors originate from an older woman with COVID-19, enrolled during active disease.

The chain carries TRBV7-8 and TRBJ2-1, with 7 positions matching TRBD1. The V and J ends lost 2 bases and 4 bases, in that order; junction bases with no gene match: 5. The CDR3 has 15 residues. The germline V gene encodes CDR1 SGHVS and CDR2 FQNEAQ. CDR3: CASSLTRDRYNEQFF. The DNA of the CDR3 is TGTGCCAGCAGCTTAACCCGGGACAGATACAATGAGCAGTTCTTC.

The chain links TRBV21-1 to TRBJ2-4; TRBD1 is taken as the D call from the table, unchecked against the DNA. TRBV21-1 is recorded as a pseudogene. The CDR3 contains 15 residues. The CDR3 DNA is TGTGCCAGCATCCCCAGGTTACTAGCCAAAAACATTCAGTACTTC. It translates to CASIPRLLAKNIQYF.

This clone was recorded once. V is TRBV7-2 and J is TRBJ2-3, with 13 bases fitting TRBD2. The CDR3 consists of 18 residues. Germline trimming cut 4 bases from V and 2 bases from J; bases unmatched to any gene: 9. Per the germline V gene, CDR1 is SGHTA and CDR2 is FQGNSA. The CDR3 sequence: CASSSPSGTSGATDTQYF. The CDR3 bases are TGTGCCAGCAGCTCCCCCTCCGGGACTAGCGGGGCCACAGATACGCAGTATTTT.

The rearrangement links TRBV19 to TRBJ2-7; D unresolved. Germline lookup yields CDR1 LNHDA and CDR2 SQIVND (reference sequence). Trimming stripped 4 bases from V and 4 bases from J, with 5 bases between. The CDR3 spans 11 residues. The CDR3 here is CASSTLYEQYF. The CDR3 nucleotides are TGTGCCAGTAGTACTCTATACGAGCAGTACTTC.

The rearrangement joins TRBV25-1 to TRBJ1-3; 8 bases are shared with TRBD1. Germline V gene lookup returns CDR1 MGHDK and CDR2 SYGVNS. The CDR3 sequence is 17 residues long. V shed 0 bases, J shed 2 bases, and the junction held 6 bases outside the gene matches. As DNA, the CDR3 is TGTGCCAGCAGTGAATACGGACAGGGTTTAGCTGGAAACACCATATATTTT. Translated, it gives CASSEYGQGLAGNTIYF.

The rearrangement joins TRBV9 to TRBJ2-5; D is perhaps TRBD1 (5 bases). V lost 1 base and J 2 bases, leaving 12 bases between the germline ends. The CDR3 spans 15 residues. Germline-derived CDR1 and CDR2 are SGDLS and YYNGEE. The CDR3 loop reads CASSVQGLTQETQYF. The CDR3 nucleotides are TGTGCCAGCAGCGTACAGGGTTTGACGCAAGAGACCCAGTACTTC.

This clone was counted at least ten times. Here the CDR3 DNA reads TGTGCCAGCAGTGGCAACCGGGACTTGAACACCGGGGAGCTGTTTTTT. Its protein product is CASSGNRDLNTGELFF. This chain joins TRBV9 and TRBJ2-2; TRBD2 is a possible D gene (6 bases). Germline V lookup: CDR1 SGDLS, CDR2 YYNGEE. The CDR3 totals 16 residues. V was cut by 5 bases and J by 1 base, with 15 bases left in between.

V usage is TRBV9 and J usage is TRBJ1-1; D call uncertain. The length of the CDR3 is 16 residues. Trimming cost V 3 bases and J 5 bases, with 20 bases left between them. Germline V CDR1 and CDR2: SGDLS, YYNGEE. The CDR3 protein is CASSEFSTGRNTEAFF. The CDR3 DNA reads TGTGCCAGCAGCGAATTTTCCACGGGGAGGAATACTGAAGCTTTCTTT.

V gene TRBV19 combines with J gene TRBJ1-6; 9 nucleotides agree with TRBD1. V shed 5 bases and J 7 bases; nucleotides not matched to a gene: 9. Germline CDR1 and CDR2: LNHDA and SQIVND (reference sequence). This CDR3 has 16 residues. The CDR3, as DNA: TGTGCCAGTAGTGATCCGGGACAGGGAAGGAATTCACCCCTCCACTTT. Protein sequence: CASSDPGQGRNSPLHF.

With respect to this clone: Within the sample, other DNA sequences also encode this same CDR3. This chain joins TRBV24-1 and TRBJ1-1, with 8 bases fitting TRBD1. Germline V gene lookup returns CDR1 KGHDR and CDR2 SFDVKD. CDR3 length equals 13 residues. Unmatched junction bases numbered 0, after V lost 2 bases and J lost 5 bases. CDR3 loop: CATSDYRGTEAFF. CDR3 nucleotides: TGTGCCACCAGTGATTACAGGGGGACTGAAGCTTTCTTT.

The rearrangement uses TRBV2 and TRBJ1-6, with D perhaps TRBD1 (5 bases). Trimming removed 5 bases at V and 14 bases at J, with 13 bases between. The CDR3 is 12 amino acids. From germline, CDR1 is SNHLY and CDR2 FYNNEI. DNA of the CDR3: TGTGCCAGCAGTATCGACAGATCAACCCTCCACTTT. Amino acids: CASSIDRSTLHF.

The J gene is TRBJ2-1, the V gene TRBV29-1, with 8 positions matching TRBD2. The germline gives CDR1 SQVTM, CDR2 ANQGSEA. Trimming cost V 4 bases and J 3 bases; bases outside gene matches: 5. CDR3 length: 14 residues. The CDR3: CSVVRGGIYNEQFF. CDR3 in DNA: TGCAGCGTTGTTCGCGGGGGGATCTACAATGAGCAGTTCTTC.

The CDR3 DNA follows: TGTGCCAGCAGCCCAGGATGGAACACTGAAGCTTTCTTT. Amino acids: CASSPGWNTEAFF. The chain combines TRBV5-6 with TRBJ1-1; D gene ambiguous. The V gene's germline CDR1 is SGHDT and CDR2 YYEEEE. The CDR3 runs 13 residues. V gave up 4 bases and J gave up 1 base, with 8 bases separating them. Together with reference TRBV5-6 and TRBJ1-1, the CDR3 gives the full variable domain: DAGVTQSPTHLIKTRGQQVTLRCSPKSGHDTVSWYQQALGQGPQFIFQYYEEEERQRGNFPDRFSGHQFPNYSSELNVNALLLGDSALYLCASSPGWNTEAFFGQGTRLTVV.

The gene calls are TRBV7-6 and TRBJ1-1; 9 bases match TRBD1. Germline loops: CDR1 SGHVS, CDR2 FNYEAQ. This CDR3 has 15 residues. The J segment lost 3 bases and the V segment lost 5 bases, leaving 7 bases of the junction unmatched. The chain's CDR3 is CASSTQGAGYTEAFF. DNA for the CDR3: TGTGCCAGCAGCACACAGGGGGCGGGCTACACTGAAGCTTTCTTT.

The chain is built from TRBV6-2 or TRBV6-3 and TRBJ1-4; a possible D gene is TRBD1 (5 bases). The V gene lost 5 bases and the J gene lost 1 base, with 11 bases spanning the gap. Germline CDR1 and CDR2: MNHEY and SVGEGT. The CDR3 is made up of 15 amino acids. The CDR3 sequence is CASSTNRQTNEKLFF. The DNA of the CDR3 is TGTGCCAGCAGTACTAACAGGCAAACTAATGAAAAACTGTTTTTT.

The rearrangement uses TRBV30 and TRBJ1-1; 8 bases are a match to TRBD1. The V gene's germline CDR1 is GTSNPN and CDR2 SVGIG (reference sequence). The trim removed 4 bases at V and 1 base at J, leaving 2 bases unmatched. The CDR3 totals 13 residues. In nucleotides, the CDR3 is TGTGCCTGGAACCAGGGGGCGAACACTGAAGCTTTCTTT. It translates to CAWNQGANTEAFF.

The chain recombines TRBV7-2 with TRBJ1-1, with 7 bases aligning to TRBD1. Germline lookup yields CDR1 SGHTA and CDR2 FQGNSA. This CDR3 is built from 15 residues. V shed 1 base and J 5 bases; nucleotides not matched to a gene: 7. The CDR3 sequence is CASSLVSQGVTEAFF. The CDR3 region has the DNA TGTGCCAGCAGCTTAGTGTCGCAGGGGGTAACTGAAGCTTTCTTT.

This clone appeared a single time. The genes are TRBV19 and TRBJ1-5; perhaps TRBD1 as D (6 bases). CDR1 is LNHDA, CDR2 SQIVND, per germline (reference sequence). Trimming pared 0 bases from V and 6 bases from J, leaving 12 bases between. The length of the CDR3 is 15 residues. The CDR3 spells CASSIDEAGVQPQHF. The CDR3 region has the DNA TGTGCCAGTAGTATAGATGAGGCAGGGGTTCAGCCCCAGCATTTT. Complete variable domain (other parts from reference TRBV19 and TRBJ1-5): DGGITQSPKYLFRKEGQNVTLSCEQNLNHDAMYWYRQDPGQGLRLIYYSQIVNDFQKGDIAEGYSVSREKKESFPLTVTSAQKNPTAFYLCASSIDEAGVQPQHFGDGTRLSIL.

V usage is TRBV5-4 and J usage is TRBJ2-6; D perhaps matches TRBD1 (5 bases). The CDR3 is 17 residues long. Germline values: CDR1 SGHNT, CDR2 YYREEE (reference sequence). V shed 3 bases and J shed 2 bases, with 15 bases lying between them. The CDR3 DNA reads as TGTGCCAGCAGCTCCAGAACCGCAGGGACTGGGGCCAACGTCCTGACTTTC. This sequence encodes CASSSRTAGTGANVLTF.

This chain connects TRBV18 to TRBJ2-3; D ambiguous. The CDR3 consists of 15 residues. With 0 bases removed from V and 0 bases from J, the gap between germline ends came to 7 bases. The V gene's germline CDR1 is KGHSH and CDR2 LQKENI. CDR3 nucleotide sequence: TGTGCCAGCTCACCACCCAGTATCAGCACAGATACGCAGTATTTT. It encodes CASSPPSISTDTQYF.